This section outlines one T cell receptor beta chain sequence together with its context. The antigen is not known. The data stem from a study of response to subunit inactivated influenza vaccine. Overall study findings and caveats: A suggestion made by the authors is that each seasonal influenza vaccination recruits few new T cells.

TCRdb processed the RT-PCR reads anew with MiXCR; each CDR3 protein has one entry. The sample consists of about half a million distinct CDR3 sequences, about 25% of them appearing once. With 2 bases clipped from V and 2 bases from J, the junction kept 4 bases outside the gene matches. The CDR3 is made up of 16 amino acids. The germline V gene has CDR1 SGHRS and CDR2 YFSETQ. The sample consisted of CD4+ T cells sorted from PBMCs, taken 4 to 6 days after vaccination. This chain links TRBV5-1 with TRBJ2-2; 9 bases match TRBD2. This receptor was obtained from a man aged 50-59 years who received an inactivated influenza vaccine. The DNA of the CDR3 is TGCGCCAGCAGCTTTCCTAGCGGGATTAACACCGGGGAGCTGTTTTTT. Amino acid sequence: CASSFPSGINTGELFF.